The 29 T cell receptor beta chains below come from one sample, sequenced in a study of blood T cell repertoires in COVID-19. TCRdb's table, derived via immunoSEQ multiplex PCR, lists solely in-frame clones and lacks some. The top ten hold about 7% of the sample, which has 100,000 or so clones, more than 75% seen once. The sequenced material came from peripheral blood. The receptor set was obtained from a man in his fifties or sixties with active or convalescent COVID-19.

This chain uses TRBV6-1 with TRBJ1-5, with D perhaps TRBD1 (5 bases). The CDR3 runs 15 residues. Germline lookup yields CDR1 MNHNS and CDR2 SASEGT. With 3 bases removed from V and 1 base from J, the gap between germline ends came to 10 bases. The CDR3: CASSEPGISNQPQHF. CDR3 DNA: TGTGCCAGCAGTGAGCCAGGGATCAGCAATCAGCCCCAGCATTTT.

For this clone: Other DNA sequences in this specimen translate into the identical CDR3. The V gene is TRBV29-1, the J gene TRBJ1-2, with D perhaps TRBD1 (6 bases). Between the trimmed V and J ends, which lost 1 base and 4 bases, there was a span of 16 bases. CDR1 is SQVTM and CDR2 is ANQGSEA in the germline V gene. The CDR3 is 15 amino acids. CDR3 sequence (DNA): TGCAGCGTTGAAGGTCGGGGGGGGCGCGGCTATGGCTACACCTTC. Translated: CSVEGRGGRGYGYTF.

This clone was observed at least ten times. The gene calls are TRBV6-2 or TRBV6-3 and TRBJ2-7; a possible D gene is TRBD1 (6 bases). Germline V CDR1 and CDR2: MNHEY, SVGEGT. The CDR3 extends over 17 amino acids. The V end was cut by 2 bases, the J end by 3 bases, with 20 bases between. CDR3 nucleotide sequence: TGTGCCAGCAGTTACGGGGGCGGTCAGGACAACCTCTACGAGCAGTACTTC. Translation gives CASSYGGGQDNLYEQYF.

The chain combines TRBV2 with TRBJ1-2; 9 nucleotides align to TRBD1. After removal of 5 bases from V and 2 bases from J, the junction contained 3 bases not matched to a gene. The CDR3 is 14 residues long. In germline, CDR1 is SNHLY, CDR2 FYNNEI. Here the CDR3 reads CASSRDRVNYGYTF. The DNA for the CDR3 is TGTGCCAGCAGTCGGGACAGGGTGAACTATGGCTACACCTTC. Complete variable domain (other parts from reference TRBV2 and TRBJ1-2): EPEVTQTPSHQVTQMGQEVILRCVPISNHLYFYWYRQILGQKVEFLVSFYNNEISEKSEIFDDQFSVERPDGSNFTLKIRSTKLEDSAMYFCASSRDRVNYGYTFGSGTRLTVV.

This clone was counted a single time. This chain uses TRBV19 with TRBJ1-3; D perhaps matches TRBD1 (5 bases). Trimming cost V 7 bases and J 1 base, with 20 bases left between them. The CDR3 has 17 residues. The V gene's germline CDR1 is LNHDA and CDR2 SQIVND (reference sequence). DNA of the CDR3: TGTGCCAGTACCTTCGGGAGCAGGGACTCTTCTGGAAACACCATATATTTT. Encoded protein: CASTFGSRDSSGNTIYF.

In its sample, this clone was seen a few times. The genes are TRBV19 and TRBJ1-3, with TRBD1 matching over 7 bases. The CDR3 is made up of 14 amino acids. CDR1 LNHDA and CDR2 SQIVND come from the germline V gene (reference sequence). V lost 4 bases, J lost 9 bases, and 9 bases stayed unmatched. The CDR3 protein is CASSTAGTASTIYF. The CDR3 nucleotides read TGTGCCAGTAGTACAGCCGGGACAGCCTCCACCATATATTTT. Complete variable domain (other parts from reference TRBV19 and TRBJ1-3): DGGITQSPKYLFRKEGQNVTLSCEQNLNHDAMYWYRQDPGQGLRLIYYSQIVNDFQKGDIAEGYSVSREKKESFPLTVTSAQKNPTAFYLCASSTAGTASTIYFGEGSWLTVV.

As regards this clone: The identical CDR3 is also encoded by other nucleotide sequences in the sample. The chain links TRBV19 to TRBJ1-5; 12 bases are a match to TRBD1. This CDR3 has 16 amino acids. CDR1 is LNHDA, CDR2 SQIVND, per germline (reference sequence). Trimming took 4 bases from V and 4 from J; bases not matched to a gene: 5. DNA of the CDR3: TGTGCCAGTAGTACGGGACAGGGGGCGGGGAATCAGCCCCAGCATTTT. Protein sequence: CASSTGQGAGNQPQHF. The whole variable domain, remainder taken from reference TRBV19 and TRBJ1-5, is DGGITQSPKYLFRKEGQNVTLSCEQNLNHDAMYWYRQDPGQGLRLIYYSQIVNDFQKGDIAEGYSVSREKKESFPLTVTSAQKNPTAFYLCASSTGQGAGNQPQHFGDGTRLSIL.

As for this clone: One end of the junction varies from germline; a read error may be responsible. The gene calls are TRBV3-1 (or the pseudogene TRBV3-2) and TRBJ1-1; tentatively, D is TRBD1 (5 bases). CDR1 is LGHDT and CDR2 is YNNKEL in the germline V gene (reference sequence). The CDR3 runs 14 residues. The DNA for the CDR3 is TGTGCCACCAGCCGAACAGGATTGAACACTGAAGCTTTCTTT. Its translation is CATSRTGLNTEAFF.

The chain employs TRBV12-3 or TRBV12-4 and TRBJ1-2; possibly TRBD1 for D (5 bases). The CDR3 contains 11 residues. V was pared by 5 bases and J by 8 bases, with 9 bases between. The CDR3 bases are TGTGCCAGCAGTCCGGGACTGGGCTACACCTTC. Protein product: CASSPGLGYTF.

The J gene is TRBJ2-7, the V gene TRBV4-1, with 7 bases lining up with TRBD1. Germline V gene data show CDR1 as MGHRA and CDR2 as YSYEKL. V lost 5 bases and J lost 5; bases outside the gene matches: 6. The CDR3 runs to 13 residues. In nucleotides, the CDR3 is TGCGCCAGCAGCGCCTACCAGGGGGACGAGCAGTACTTC. As protein: CASSAYQGDEQYF.

This clone was counted ten times or more. The J gene is TRBJ2-7, the V gene TRBV4-1, with TRBD1 as a possible D gene (6 bases). V lost 4 bases to trimming and J lost 1 base, with 17 bases between them. The V gene's germline CDR1 is MGHRA and CDR2 YSYEKL. The CDR3 loop spans 16 amino acids. CDR3 protein: CASSPAPGTPSYEQYF. CDR3 coding DNA: TGCGCCAGCAGCCCCGCCCCCGGGACACCATCCTACGAGCAGTACTTC.

The CDR3 is CASNFFRETQYF. The CDR3 bases are TGTGCCAGCAATTTTTTCCGAGAGACCCAGTACTTC. The chain recombines TRBV2 with TRBJ2-5; D unclear. Germline CDR1 reads SNHLY; CDR2 reads FYNNEI. The V end lost 7 bases, the J end lost 4 bases, and 10 bases lay between the germline ends. CDR3 size: 12 residues.

The chain employs TRBV3-1 (or the pseudogene TRBV3-2) and TRBJ1-1; 12 bases line up with TRBD1. Germline assignment: CDR1 LGHDT and CDR2 YNNKEL (reference sequence). The CDR3 has 14 amino acids. The junction had 2 bases not matched to a gene; V was cut back by 4 bases and J by 5 bases. CDR3 sequence: CASSLGQGATEAFF. In nucleotides, the CDR3 is TGTGCCAGCAGCCTGGGACAGGGGGCTACTGAAGCTTTCTTT.

The gene calls are TRBV6-1 and TRBJ2-6; D is undetermined. Trimming shortened V by 7 bases and J by 4 bases, and 14 bases separated the two germline ends. In germline, CDR1 is MNHNS, CDR2 SASEGT. This CDR3 has 15 residues. CDR3 in amino acids: CASTPSAPGANVLTF. CDR3 coding DNA: TGTGCCAGCACCCCCAGCGCTCCAGGGGCCAACGTCCTGACTTTC.

This clone was seen only a few times. The J gene is TRBJ2-1, the V gene TRBV4-2; D possibly corresponds to TRBD2 (5 bases). Trimming shortened V by 1 base and J by 6 bases, and 13 bases separated the two germline ends. The CDR3 runs 15 residues. Germline CDR1 reads LGHNA; CDR2 reads YNFKEQ. The CDR3 DNA follows: TGTGCCAGCAGCCAAGGGCAGGAGGCTAGCAATGAGCAGTTCTTC. Its protein product is CASSQGQEASNEQFF.

The chain is built from TRBV3-1 (or the pseudogene TRBV3-2) and TRBJ2-7, with 8 bases lining up with TRBD2. Germline CDR1 is LGHDT and CDR2 is YNNKEL (reference sequence). This CDR3 is built from 16 residues. Unmatched junction bases numbered 15, after V lost 6 bases and J lost 5 bases. In DNA form, the CDR3 reads TGTGCCAGCAGTCCGGGGGGGACCCCCTTTATTGACGAGCAGTACTTC. As protein: CASSPGGTPFIDEQYF.

This clone occurred once. The V call is TRBV6-5, the J call TRBJ2-4; TRBD1 is a possible D gene (6 bases). Germline lookup yields CDR1 MNHEY and CDR2 SVGAGI. Trimming stripped 5 bases from V and 6 bases from J, with 14 bases between. This CDR3 spans 14 amino acids. This chain's CDR3 is CASSTRDTLNIQYF. Here the CDR3 DNA reads TGTGCCAGCAGTACACGGGACACCTTAAACATTCAGTACTTC.

V is TRBV19 and J is TRBJ1-3; D possibly corresponds to TRBD1 (5 bases). The CDR3 is made up of 14 amino acids. The V gene's germline CDR1 is LNHDA and CDR2 SQIVND (reference sequence). V lost 5 bases and J 8 bases, leaving 16 bases between the germline ends. In DNA, the CDR3 is TGTGCCAGTAGTCCTCCCGGGACGGGAGACACCATATATTTT. Its protein product is CASSPPGTGDTIYF.

The DNA for the CDR3 is TGTGCCAGCAGAAACCCAGGGTCTGGGGCCAACGTCCTGACTTTC. Its protein is CASRNPGSGANVLTF. The chain joins TRBV6-5 to TRBJ2-6; D might be TRBD1 (5 bases). The CDR3 loop spans 15 amino acids. Trimming removed 6 bases from V and 1 base from J, with 10 bases in between. Germline V lookup: CDR1 MNHEY, CDR2 SVGAGI.

The V gene is TRBV10-3, the J gene TRBJ1-5, with D possibly being TRBD1 (5 bases). The V end lost 10 bases, the J end lost 2 bases, and 15 bases lay between the germline ends. The CDR3 is 14 amino acids. Looked up from germline, CDR1 is ENHRY and CDR2 is SYGVKD. The CDR3 spells CATSRDEGNQPQHF. CDR3 coding DNA: TGTGCCACCTCGCGGGACGAAGGCAATCAGCCCCAGCATTTT.

The genes are TRBV6-5 and TRBJ2-2; 7 bases agree with TRBD1. Germline loops: CDR1 MNHEY, CDR2 SVGAGI. V lost 9 bases to trimming and J lost 4 bases; unmatched junction nucleotides: 5. There are 13 residues in the CDR3. CDR3 DNA sequence: TGTGCCAGTCGACAGGGTTCCACCGGGGAGCTGTTTTTT. Encoded protein: CASRQGSTGELFF.

This clone was observed a handful of times. This rearrangement joins TRBV7-2 to TRBJ1-5; maybe TRBD1 (6 bases). The CDR3 contains 13 residues. Trimming stripped 5 bases from V and 5 bases from J, with 10 bases between. Germline lookup yields CDR1 SGHTA and CDR2 FQGNSA. The CDR3 protein is CASSPQGDQPQHF. The CDR3 DNA follows: TGTGCCAGCAGCCCACAGGGAGATCAGCCCCAGCATTTT.

In its sample, this clone was seen many times. The chain joins TRBV10-3 to TRBJ1-1, with TRBD1 matching 8 bases. The V and J ends lost 0 bases and 5 bases, in that order; junction bases with no gene match: 2. Germline CDR1 and CDR2: ENHRY and SYGVKD. The CDR3 extends over 14 amino acids. The DNA for the CDR3 is TGTGCCATCAGTGAGTCGAGGGACAGGACTGAAGCTTTCTTT. Translating gives CAISESRDRTEAFF.

The genes are TRBV24-1 and TRBJ2-3, with 8 bases lining up with TRBD1. The V segment lost 0 bases and the J segment 1 base; nucleotides outside the gene matches: 2. The CDR3 runs to 16 residues. Germline CDR1 is KGHDR and CDR2 is SFDVKD. CDR3 protein: CATSDLGQGGTDTQYF. CDR3 coding DNA: TGTGCCACCAGTGATTTGGGACAGGGTGGCACAGATACGCAGTATTTT.

The chain recombines TRBV19 with TRBJ2-1; 12 bases map to TRBD2. CDR3 size: 17 residues. Germline CDR1 is LNHDA and CDR2 is SQIVND (reference sequence). V shed 0 bases and J 7 bases; nucleotides not matched to a gene: 7. CDR3 in DNA: TGTGCCAGTAGTATAGATCTATTGACTAGCGGGGGTAATGAGCAGTTCTTC. Encoded protein: CASSIDLLTSGGNEQFF.

CDR3 DNA: TGTGCCAGCCGACGGGAGGGCAGTACCAACTATGGCTACACCTTC. Translated: CASRREGSTNYGYTF. The V gene is TRBV18, the J gene TRBJ1-2; D call uncertain. The CDR3 loop spans 15 amino acids. The germline CDR1 and CDR2 sequences are KGHSH and LQKENI. Trimming removed 8 bases from V and 2 bases from J, with 18 bases in between.

The J gene is TRBJ2-7, the V gene TRBV15, with D tentatively TRBD2 (7 bases). Trimming left V 3 bases short and J 2 bases short, with 14 bases between. The germline gives CDR1 LNHNV, CDR2 YYDKDF (reference sequence). CDR3 size: 15 residues. CDR3: CATSSHGGPPYEQYF. Written as DNA, the CDR3 is TGTGCCACCAGCAGCCACGGGGGGCCCCCCTACGAGCAGTACTTC. The full variable domain, rest sourced from reference TRBV15 and TRBJ2-7, is DAMVIQNPRYQVTQFGKPVTLSCSQTLNHNVMYWYQQKSSQAPKLLFHYYDKDFNNEADTPDNFQSRRPNTSFCFLDIRSPGLGDTAMYLCATSSHGGPPYEQYFGPGTRLTVT.

This clone was seen a few times. The chain couples TRBV11-2 to TRBJ2-7, with D maybe TRBD2 (7 bases). The ends were cut back, 2 bases at V and 6 bases at J, with 14 bases in the middle. The CDR3 spans 14 residues. Germline V gene data show CDR1 as SGHAT and CDR2 as FQNNGV. In nucleotides, the CDR3 is TGTGCCAGCAGCTTAATCCGGGGGGCACGCGAGCAGTACTTC. Translation gives CASSLIRGAREQYF.

The rearrangement links TRBV11-2 to TRBJ2-2; D perhaps matches TRBD1 (6 bases). Trimming removed 3 bases at V and 0 bases at J, with 8 bases between. The CDR3 runs 15 residues. Germline CDR1 is SGHAT and CDR2 is FQNNGV. The CDR3: CASSLGHSNTGELFF. Here the CDR3 DNA reads TGTGCCAGCAGCTTGGGACACTCGAACACCGGGGAGCTGTTTTTT.